These 30 T cell receptor beta chains share one sample of origin, sequenced in a study of T cell responses to AZD1222 COVID-19 vaccine. Sequencing used immunoSEQ multiplex PCR; TCRdb keeps in-frame clones, though not all of them. The table lists around 170,000 clones, about nine tenths of them singletons. Sequences were derived from peripheral blood, sampled on day 0 of AZD1222 vaccination. The receptors come from an adult in good health.

The gene calls are TRBV6-5 and TRBJ1-2; D call uncertain. Germline CDR1 is MNHEY and CDR2 is SVGAGI. This CDR3 spans 13 amino acids. The V and J ends lost 4 bases and 0 bases respectively, with 6 bases between them. The CDR3 nucleotides read TGTGCCAGCAGTTTAGTAGCTAACTATGGCTACACCTTC. As protein: CASSLVANYGYTF.

The chain uses TRBV11-2 and TRBJ2-5; D possibly uses TRBD1 or TRBD2 (5 bases each). Germline V lookup: CDR1 SGHAT, CDR2 FQNNGV. V was shortened by 4 bases and J by 1 base, with 10 bases between the two germline ends. This CDR3 is built from 14 residues. Written as DNA, the CDR3 is TGTGCCAGCAGCTCCGGGGCTTTCCAAGAGACCCAGTACTTC. Amino acids: CASSSGAFQETQYF.

The V and J genes are TRBV27 and TRBJ1-1; D uncertain. The V gene's germline CDR1 is MNHEY and CDR2 SMNVEV (reference sequence). With 1 base removed from V and 4 bases from J, the gap between germline ends came to 13 bases. There are 15 residues in the CDR3. CDR3: CASSLFRVEITEAFF. Here the CDR3 DNA reads TGTGCCAGCAGTTTATTTAGGGTCGAGATCACTGAAGCTTTCTTT.

This clone was recorded once. The chain has TRBV7-2 and TRBJ2-7, with D perhaps TRBD1 (6 bases). V gave up 5 bases and J gave up 2 bases, with 16 bases separating them. CDR3 size: 15 residues. Germline loops: CDR1 SGHTA, CDR2 FQGNSA. In nucleotides, the CDR3 is TGTGCCAGCAGCCCTGGTGTGACAGGTCCCTACGAGCAGTACTTC. Encoded protein: CASSPGVTGPYEQYF.

As concerns this clone: In the same sample, other DNA sequences code for this CDR3. V is TRBV6-4 and J is TRBJ2-3, with 9 nucleotides matching TRBD1. After removal of 3 bases from V and 6 bases from J, the junction contained 4 bases not matched to a gene. The germline V gene has CDR1 MRHNA and CDR2 SNTAGT. CDR3 size: 14 residues. CDR3 nucleotide sequence: TGTGCCAGCAGTGAAGGGACAGGGCGCGATACGCAGTATTTT. It is translated as CASSEGTGRDTQYF.

This chain joins TRBV5-6 and TRBJ2-1; 8 bases are a match to TRBD1. Germline V gene data show CDR1 as SGHDT and CDR2 as YYEEEE. Trimming at V came to 4 bases and at J to 6 bases, leaving 9 bases not matched to a gene. CDR3 length equals 15 residues. CDR3 sequence reads: CASSLDRGAFNEQFF. CDR3 nucleotides: TGTGCCAGCAGCCTTGACAGGGGTGCCTTCAATGAGCAGTTCTTC.

This chain joins TRBV11-2 and TRBJ2-5; tentatively, D is TRBD1 (6 bases). V was pared by 3 bases and J by 1 base, with 9 bases between. CDR3 length equals 14 residues. Per germline, CDR1 SGHAT and CDR2 FQNNGV. CDR3 amino acids: CASSFGQSQETQYF. The CDR3 DNA sequence: TGTGCCAGCAGCTTTGGACAGTCCCAAGAGACCCAGTACTTC. Looking up the rest from reference TRBV11-2 and TRBJ2-5 gives the full variable domain: EAGVAQSPRYKIIEKRQSVAFWCNPISGHATLYWYQQILGQGPKLLIQFQNNGVVDDSQLPKDRFSAERLKGVDSTLKIQPAKLEDSAVYLCASSFGQSQETQYFGPGTRLLVL.

This chain links TRBV7-3 with TRBJ2-2; unclear D gene. Trimming cost V 5 bases and J 8 bases, with 9 bases left between them. The CDR3 covers 12 residues. CDR1 SGHTA and CDR2 FQGTGA come from the germline V gene. This CDR3 reads CASSTREGELFF. The DNA for the CDR3 is TGTGCCAGCAGCACACGTGAAGGGGAGCTGTTTTTT.

This clone appeared once. The chain links TRBV4-1 to TRBJ2-7, with D perhaps matching TRBD1 (6 bases). The CDR3 contains 15 residues. With 1 base removed from V and 2 bases from J, the gap between germline ends came to 12 bases. The germline CDR1 and CDR2 sequences are MGHRA and YSYEKL. As DNA, the CDR3 is TGCGCCAGCAGCCAAGCCTCGGGACAAGCCTACGAGCAGTACTTC. Its protein is CASSQASGQAYEQYF.

Here the CDR3 reads CAWQGSGANVLTF. The CDR3 region has the DNA TGTGCCTGGCAGGGCTCTGGGGCCAACGTCCTGACTTTC. This chain connects TRBV30 to TRBJ2-6, with D possibly being TRBD1 (5 bases). Germline loops: CDR1 GTSNPN, CDR2 SVGIG (reference sequence). The CDR3 spans 13 residues. Trimming took off 5 bases at V and 0 bases at J, with 5 bases between the two ends. Complete variable domain (other parts from reference TRBV30 and TRBJ2-6): SQTIHQWPATLVQPVGSPLSLECTVEGTSNPNLYWYRQAAGRGLQLLFYSVGIGQISSEVPQNLSASRPQDRQFILSSKKLLLSDSGFYLCAWQGSGANVLTFGAGSRLTVL.

The chain carries TRBV9 and TRBJ1-2, with TRBD1 matching over 8 bases. The trim removed 2 bases at V and 4 bases at J, leaving 7 bases unmatched. The CDR3 is 15 amino acids. Per the germline V gene, CDR1 is SGDLS and CDR2 is YYNGEE. CDR3: CASSVTGVEAYGYTF. CDR3 bases: TGTGCCAGCAGCGTGACAGGGGTTGAAGCCTATGGCTACACCTTC.

The CDR3 DNA follows: TGTGCCAGTACCAACCGGTGGGCAGGGGGCTACGGCTACACCTTC. It is translated as CASTNRWAGGYGYTF. This chain joins TRBV19 and TRBJ1-2; TRBD1 aligns across 8 bases. Looked up from germline, CDR1 is LNHDA and CDR2 is SQIVND (reference sequence). Germline trimming cut 7 bases from V and 8 bases from J; bases unmatched to any gene: 15. The CDR3 length is 15 residues.

The J gene is TRBJ1-1, the V gene TRBV5-1; TRBD1 agrees at 9 bases. The CDR3 has 15 residues. Germline CDR1 SGHRS, CDR2 YFSETQ. V lost 3 bases to trimming and J lost 5 bases; unmatched junction nucleotides: 8. The CDR3 spells CASSWGQGGRTEAFF. The CDR3 DNA is TGCGCCAGCAGCTGGGGACAGGGAGGTAGAACTGAAGCTTTCTTT.

The rearrangement uses TRBV19 and TRBJ1-2; D unclear. This CDR3 has 16 amino acids. Germline values: CDR1 LNHDA, CDR2 SQIVND (reference sequence). V was cut by 0 bases and J by 2 bases, with 13 bases left in between. The CDR3 loop is CASSIDSRGSNYGYTF. CDR3 nucleotide sequence: TGTGCCAGTAGTATAGATTCTCGGGGTTCCAACTATGGCTACACCTTC.

This chain connects TRBV5-5 to TRBJ1-3, with D possibly matching TRBD1 (6 bases). This CDR3 has 16 amino acids. V shed 3 bases and J shed 0 bases, with 13 bases lying between them. Germline V CDR1 and CDR2: SGHKS, YYEKEE (reference sequence). CDR3 residues: CASSSRGSSSGNTIYF. In DNA form, the CDR3 reads TGTGCCAGCAGCTCCAGGGGTTCCAGCTCTGGAAACACCATATATTTT. Looking up the rest from reference TRBV5-5 and TRBJ1-3 gives the full variable domain: DAGVTQSPTHLIKTRGQQVTLRCSPISGHKSVSWYQQVLGQGPQFIFQYYEKEERGRGNFPDRFSARQFPNYSSELNVNALLLGDSALYLCASSSRGSSSGNTIYFGEGSWLTVV.

The CDR3 sequence: CASSSGQGAGNTEAFF. In DNA, the CDR3 is TGCGCCAGCAGCAGTGGACAGGGGGCGGGTAACACTGAAGCTTTCTTT. This chain connects TRBV5-1 to TRBJ1-1, with 11 positions matching TRBD1. Germline V CDR1 and CDR2: SGHRS, YFSETQ. V gave up 4 bases and J gave up 2 bases; unmatched junction bases: 7. The CDR3 spans 16 residues.

V is TRBV27 and J is TRBJ2-3; tentatively, D is TRBD1 (6 bases). Germline V gives CDR1 MNHEY, CDR2 SMNVEV (reference sequence). This CDR3 contains 13 residues. With 5 bases removed from V and 5 bases from J, the gap between germline ends came to 11 bases. The CDR3 spells CASSILQGDTQYF. In nucleotides, the CDR3 is TGTGCCAGCAGTATCTTACAGGGAGATACGCAGTATTTT.

The chain employs TRBV14 and TRBJ2-1; tentatively, D is TRBD2 (6 bases). V was trimmed by 3 bases and J by 0 bases, leaving 12 bases between them. The CDR3 is made up of 16 amino acids. CDR1 SGHDN and CDR2 FVKESK come from the germline V gene. The CDR3 sequence is CASSHLTSRSYNEQFF. In DNA, the CDR3 is TGTGCCAGCAGCCACCTTACTAGCCGCTCCTACAATGAGCAGTTCTTC.

The sample holds a few counts of this clone. CDR3 residues: CASSQTGGASPLHF. CDR3 nucleotides: TGTGCCAGCAGCCAAACAGGGGGCGCTTCACCCCTCCACTTT. This chain links TRBV7-3 with TRBJ1-6, with TRBD1 matching over 9 bases. The CDR3 is made up of 14 amino acids. Germline CDR1 and CDR2: SGHTA and FQGTGA. V lost 5 bases and J lost 9; bases outside the gene matches: 5. The full variable domain, in which reference TRBV7-3 and TRBJ1-6 provide the parts outside the CDR3, is GAGVSQTPSNKVTEKGKYVELRCDPISGHTALYWYRQSLGQGPEFLIYFQGTGAADDSGLPNDRFFAVRPEGSVSTLKIQRTERGDSAVYLCASSQTGGASPLHFGNGTRLTVT.

The rearrangement joins TRBV10-3 to TRBJ2-7; 7 bases fit TRBD1. The V gene end was trimmed by 8 bases and the J gene end by 2 bases; junction bases not matched to a gene: 6. Germline assignment: CDR1 ENHRY and CDR2 SYGVKD. The CDR3 has 13 amino acids. CDR3 bases: TGTGCCATCGCCGGGACAGTAACCTACGAGCAGTACTTC. This sequence encodes CAIAGTVTYEQYF.

The chain links TRBV10-1 to TRBJ1-5; possibly TRBD1 for D (5 bases). V was cut by 2 bases and J by 5 bases, with 10 bases left in between. Germline loops: CDR1 WNHNN, CDR2 SYGVQD (reference sequence). This CDR3 has 14 amino acids. The CDR3: CASSEGGVDQPQHF. The CDR3 DNA is TGCGCCAGCAGTGAGGGGGGGGTCGATCAGCCCCAGCATTTT.

This sequence joins TRBV20-1 and TRBJ1-6, with 11 bases lining up with TRBD1. The CDR3 has 15 residues. Germline lookup yields CDR1 DFQATT and CDR2 SNEGSKA (reference sequence). Trimming cost V 3 bases and J 15 bases; bases outside gene matches: 13. The CDR3 is CSASTGGTGGSRLHF. CDR3 DNA sequence: TGCAGTGCTAGTACGGGCGGGACAGGGGGTAGTCGCCTCCACTTT.

The rearrangement uses TRBV30 and TRBJ2-7, with D unclear. Germline V lookup: CDR1 GTSNPN, CDR2 SVGIG (reference sequence). CDR3 length: 14 amino acids. Trimming cost V 1 base and J 0 bases, with 10 bases left between them. CDR3 amino acids: CAWSDWSSSYEQYF. CDR3 DNA: TGTGCCTGGAGTGACTGGAGTAGCTCCTACGAGCAGTACTTC.

The chain links TRBV7-2 to TRBJ1-1; D gene uncertain. CDR1 and CDR2 (germline): SGHTA, FQGNSA. V dropped 2 bases and J dropped 2 bases, with 15 bases sitting between them. The CDR3 is made up of 16 amino acids. In DNA form, the CDR3 reads TGTGCCAGCAGCTTAAGTTTCTCTTTAGTCAACACTGAAGCTTTCTTT. Its protein product is CASSLSFSLVNTEAFF.

J is TRBJ2-7 and V is TRBV18, with a possible D match to TRBD2 (6 bases). Trimming pared 6 bases from V and 5 bases from J, leaving 17 bases between. The germline gives CDR1 KGHSH, CDR2 LQKENI. The CDR3 covers 14 residues. Here the CDR3 DNA reads TGTGCCAGCTCCCAAGCCGCGAGGGAGGACGAGCAGTACTTC. It is translated as CASSQAAREDEQYF.

The chain employs TRBV27 and TRBJ2-6; 7 positions agree with TRBD1. Unmatched junction bases numbered 13, after V lost 5 bases and J lost 18 bases. The CDR3 is made up of 13 amino acids. Germline values: CDR1 MNHEY, CDR2 SMNVEV (reference sequence). The CDR3 sequence: CASSPYLDRDKTF. CDR3 coding DNA: TGTGCCAGCAGTCCGTACCTCGACAGGGATAAGACTTTC.

The rearrangement joins TRBV10-3 to TRBJ2-5; TRBD1 might be the D (5 bases). This CDR3 region has 15 residues. Germline V gives CDR1 ENHRY, CDR2 SYGVKD. V dropped 3 bases and J dropped 4 bases, with 15 bases sitting between them. The chain's CDR3 is CAISDQTDGIETQYF. CDR3 DNA: TGTGCCATCAGTGACCAGACAGACGGAATAGAGACCCAGTACTTC.

The chain carries TRBV19 and TRBJ1-1; no clear D gene. In germline, CDR1 is LNHDA, CDR2 SQIVND (reference sequence). CDR3 length: 13 residues. V lost 5 bases, J lost 0 bases, and 7 bases lay in between. The CDR3 here is CASSSQLNTEAFF. CDR3 DNA: TGTGCCAGTAGTTCACAGCTGAACACTGAAGCTTTCTTT. The full variable domain, with the rest looked up from reference TRBV19 and TRBJ1-1, is DGGITQSPKYLFRKEGQNVTLSCEQNLNHDAMYWYRQDPGQGLRLIYYSQIVNDFQKGDIAEGYSVSREKKESFPLTVTSAQKNPTAFYLCASSSQLNTEAFFGQGTRLTVV.

J is TRBJ1-3 and V is TRBV18; no clear D. Trimming cost V 1 base and J 2 bases, with 9 bases left between them. This CDR3 has 15 residues. From germline, CDR1 is KGHSH and CDR2 LQKENI. The CDR3 region has the DNA TGTGCCAGCTCACCACGGCAGAGTACTGGAAACACCATATATTTT. Its translation: CASSPRQSTGNTIYF. The entire variable domain, with the rest obtained from reference TRBV18 and TRBJ1-3, is as follows: NAGVMQNPRHLVRRRGQEARLRCSPMKGHSHVYWYRQLPEEGLKFMVYLQKENIIDESGMPKERFSAEFPKEGPSILRIQQVVRGDSAAYFCASSPRQSTGNTIYFGEGSWLTVV.

This chain links TRBV11-2 with TRBJ1-1, with TRBD1 matching 9 bases. CDR3 length: 16 amino acids. The V gene end was trimmed by 1 base and the J gene end by 0 bases; junction bases not matched to a gene: 3. CDR1 SGHAT and CDR2 FQNNGV come from the germline V gene. CDR3 nucleotide sequence: TGTGCCAGCAGCTTAGGGGACAGGGTCATGAACACTGAAGCTTTCTTT. It is translated as CASSLGDRVMNTEAFF.